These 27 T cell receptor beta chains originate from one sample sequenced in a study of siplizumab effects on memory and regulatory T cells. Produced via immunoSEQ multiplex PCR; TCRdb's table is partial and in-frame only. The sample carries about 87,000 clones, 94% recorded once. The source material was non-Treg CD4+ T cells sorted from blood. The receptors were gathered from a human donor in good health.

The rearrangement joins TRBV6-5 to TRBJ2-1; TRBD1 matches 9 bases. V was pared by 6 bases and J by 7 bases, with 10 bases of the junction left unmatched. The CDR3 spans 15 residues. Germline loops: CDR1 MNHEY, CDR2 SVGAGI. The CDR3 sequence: CASRVDRGAMNEQFF. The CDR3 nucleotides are TGTGCCAGCAGGGTCGACAGGGGGGCTATGAATGAGCAGTTCTTC.

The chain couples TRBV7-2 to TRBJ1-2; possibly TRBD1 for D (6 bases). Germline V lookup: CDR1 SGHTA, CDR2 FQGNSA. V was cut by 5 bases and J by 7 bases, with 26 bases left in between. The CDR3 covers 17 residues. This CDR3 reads CASSHREGTLMHGGYTF. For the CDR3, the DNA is TGTGCCAGCAGCCACCGTGAAGGGACACTAATGCACGGTGGCTACACCTTC. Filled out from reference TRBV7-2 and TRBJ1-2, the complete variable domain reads GAGVSQSPSNKVTEKGKDVELRCDPISGHTALYWYRQSLGQGLEFLIYFQGNSAPDKSGLPSDRFSAERTGGSVSTLTIQRTQQEDSAVYLCASSHREGTLMHGGYTFGSGTRLTVV.

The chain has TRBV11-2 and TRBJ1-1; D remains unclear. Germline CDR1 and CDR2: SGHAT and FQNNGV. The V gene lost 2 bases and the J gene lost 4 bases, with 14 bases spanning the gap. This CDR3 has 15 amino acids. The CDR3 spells CASSLWGGRVTEAFF. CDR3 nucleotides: TGTGCCAGCAGCTTATGGGGAGGCCGGGTCACTGAAGCTTTCTTT.

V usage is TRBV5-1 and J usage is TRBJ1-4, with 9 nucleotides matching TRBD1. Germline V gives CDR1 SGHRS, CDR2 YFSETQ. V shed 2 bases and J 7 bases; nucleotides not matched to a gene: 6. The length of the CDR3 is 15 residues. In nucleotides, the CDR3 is TGCGCCAGCAGCTTTAGGACAGGGGTGGCTGAAAAACTGTTTTTT. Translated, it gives CASSFRTGVAEKLFF.

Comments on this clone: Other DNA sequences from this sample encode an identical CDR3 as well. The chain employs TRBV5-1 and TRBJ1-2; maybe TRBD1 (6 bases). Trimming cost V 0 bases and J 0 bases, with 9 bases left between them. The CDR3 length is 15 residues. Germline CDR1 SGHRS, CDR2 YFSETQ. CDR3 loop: CASSLAGTPNYGYTF. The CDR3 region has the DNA TGCGCCAGCAGCTTGGCCGGGACACCTAACTATGGCTACACCTTC.

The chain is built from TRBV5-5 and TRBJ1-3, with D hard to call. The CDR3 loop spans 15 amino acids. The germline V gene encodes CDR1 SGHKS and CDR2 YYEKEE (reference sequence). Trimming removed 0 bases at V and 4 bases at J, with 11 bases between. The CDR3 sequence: CASSLVAAEGNTIYF. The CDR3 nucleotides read TGTGCCAGCAGCTTGGTGGCGGCTGAGGGAAACACCATATATTTT.

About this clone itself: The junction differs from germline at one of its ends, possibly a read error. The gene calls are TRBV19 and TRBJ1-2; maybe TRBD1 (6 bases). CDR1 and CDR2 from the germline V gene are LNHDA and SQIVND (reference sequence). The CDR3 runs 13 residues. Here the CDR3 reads CASSSGVNYGYTF. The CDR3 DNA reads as TGCGCCAGTAGTTCAGGGGTTAACTATGGCTACACCTTC.

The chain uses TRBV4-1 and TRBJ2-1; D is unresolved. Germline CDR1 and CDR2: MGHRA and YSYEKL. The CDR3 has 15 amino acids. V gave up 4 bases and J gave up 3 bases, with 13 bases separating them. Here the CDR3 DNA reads TGCGCCAGCAGCCGAGGCCCTAGAAACTACAATGAGCAGTTCTTC. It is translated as CASSRGPRNYNEQFF.

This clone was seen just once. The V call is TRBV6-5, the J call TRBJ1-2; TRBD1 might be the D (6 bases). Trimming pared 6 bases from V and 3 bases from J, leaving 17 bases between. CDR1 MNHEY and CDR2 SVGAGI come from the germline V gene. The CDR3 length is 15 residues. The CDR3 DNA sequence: TGTGCCAGCAGGAACTGGCCGGGGGCGGACTATGGCTACACCTTC. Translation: CASRNWPGADYGYTF.

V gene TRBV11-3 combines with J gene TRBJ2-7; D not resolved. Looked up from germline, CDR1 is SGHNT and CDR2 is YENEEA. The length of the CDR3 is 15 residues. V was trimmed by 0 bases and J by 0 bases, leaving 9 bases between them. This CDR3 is CASSLDRSSSYEQYF. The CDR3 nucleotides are TGTGCCAGCAGCTTAGACCGCAGTAGCTCCTACGAGCAGTACTTC. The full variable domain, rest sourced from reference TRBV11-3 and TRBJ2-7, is EAGVVQSPRYKIIEKKQPVAFWCNPISGHNTLYWYLQNLGQGPELLIRYENEEAVDDSQLPKDRFSAERLKGVDSTLKIQPAELGDSAVYLCASSLDRSSSYEQYFGPGTRLTVT.

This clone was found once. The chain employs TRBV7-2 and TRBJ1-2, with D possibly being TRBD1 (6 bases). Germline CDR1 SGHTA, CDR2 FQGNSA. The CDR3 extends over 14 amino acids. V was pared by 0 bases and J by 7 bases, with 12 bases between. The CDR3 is CASSLATGGGGYTF. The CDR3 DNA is TGTGCCAGCAGCTTAGCGACCGGGGGCGGTGGCTACACCTTC.

The CDR3 DNA sequence: TGTGCCAGCAGAAAGGCGGAAAACAATGAGCAGTTCTTC. It translates to CASRKAENNEQFF. The chain is built from TRBV6-6 and TRBJ2-1; no clear D. V lost 6 bases, J lost 5 bases, and 11 bases lay in between. This CDR3 is 13 amino acids long. Per the germline V gene, CDR1 is MNHNY and CDR2 is SVGAGI (reference sequence).

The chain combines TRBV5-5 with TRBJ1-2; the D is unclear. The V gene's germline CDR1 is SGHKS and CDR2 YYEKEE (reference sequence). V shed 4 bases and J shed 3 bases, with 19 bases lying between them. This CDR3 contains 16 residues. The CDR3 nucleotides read TGTGCCAGCAGCCTTGTGCATTCTGGGCAGGACTATGGCTACACCTTC. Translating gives CASSLVHSGQDYGYTF.

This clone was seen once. The CDR3 nucleotides are TGTGCCAGTACCAAAGAGCGCGCGGGAGGGCCAAATGAGCAGTTCTTC. It specifies CASTKERAGGPNEQFF. The J gene is TRBJ2-1, the V gene TRBV19; 9 bases agree with TRBD2. The CDR3 has 16 residues. With 7 bases clipped from V and 7 bases from J, the junction kept 14 bases outside the gene matches. Germline V gives CDR1 LNHDA, CDR2 SQIVND (reference sequence).

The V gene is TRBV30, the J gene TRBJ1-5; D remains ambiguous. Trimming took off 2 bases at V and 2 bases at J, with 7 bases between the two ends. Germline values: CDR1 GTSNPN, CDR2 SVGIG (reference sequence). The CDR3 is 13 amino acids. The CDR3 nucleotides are TGTGCCTGGAGTAGTAGGGGCAATCAGCCCCAGCATTTT. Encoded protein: CAWSSRGNQPQHF.

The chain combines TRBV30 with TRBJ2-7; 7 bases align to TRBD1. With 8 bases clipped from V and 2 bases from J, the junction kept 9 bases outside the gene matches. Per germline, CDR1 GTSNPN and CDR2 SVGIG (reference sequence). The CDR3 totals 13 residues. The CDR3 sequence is CALSAGTAYEQYF. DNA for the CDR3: TGTGCCCTGAGTGCTGGGACAGCCTACGAGCAGTACTTC. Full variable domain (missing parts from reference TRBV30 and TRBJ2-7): SQTIHQWPATLVQPVGSPLSLECTVEGTSNPNLYWYRQAAGRGLQLLFYSVGIGQISSEVPQNLSASRPQDRQFILSSKKLLLSDSGFYLCALSAGTAYEQYFGPGTRLTVT.

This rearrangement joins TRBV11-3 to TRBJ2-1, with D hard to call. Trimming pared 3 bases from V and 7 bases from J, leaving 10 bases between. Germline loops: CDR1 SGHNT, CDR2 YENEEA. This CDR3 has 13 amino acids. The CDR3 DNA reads TGTGCCAGCAGCTTCCGACGGTTAAATGAGCAGTTCTTC. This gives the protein CASSFRRLNEQFF. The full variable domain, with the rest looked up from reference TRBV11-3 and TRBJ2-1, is EAGVVQSPRYKIIEKKQPVAFWCNPISGHNTLYWYLQNLGQGPELLIRYENEEAVDDSQLPKDRFSAERLKGVDSTLKIQPAELGDSAVYLCASSFRRLNEQFFGPGTRLTVL.

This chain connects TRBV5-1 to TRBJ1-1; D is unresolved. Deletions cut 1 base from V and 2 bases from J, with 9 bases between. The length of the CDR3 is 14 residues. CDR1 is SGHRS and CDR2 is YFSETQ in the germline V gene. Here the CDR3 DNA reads TGCGCCAGCAGCTTGCGGGCCCCCAACACTGAAGCTTTCTTT. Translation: CASSLRAPNTEAFF.

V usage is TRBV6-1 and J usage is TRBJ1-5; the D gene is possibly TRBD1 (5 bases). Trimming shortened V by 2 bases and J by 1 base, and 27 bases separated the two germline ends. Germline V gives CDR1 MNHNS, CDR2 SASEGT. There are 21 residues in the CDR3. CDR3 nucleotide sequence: TGTGCCAGCAGTGAATTCGGGGGAGGGTTTCGAGTTAGAATCAGCAATCAGCCCCAGCATTTT. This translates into CASSEFGGGFRVRISNQPQHF.

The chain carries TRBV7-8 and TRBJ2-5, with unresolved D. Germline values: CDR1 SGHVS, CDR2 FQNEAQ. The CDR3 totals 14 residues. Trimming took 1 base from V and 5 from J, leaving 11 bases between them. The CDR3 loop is CASSLVQSGETQYF. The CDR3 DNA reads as TGTGCCAGCAGCTTAGTACAGTCTGGGGAGACCCAGTACTTC.

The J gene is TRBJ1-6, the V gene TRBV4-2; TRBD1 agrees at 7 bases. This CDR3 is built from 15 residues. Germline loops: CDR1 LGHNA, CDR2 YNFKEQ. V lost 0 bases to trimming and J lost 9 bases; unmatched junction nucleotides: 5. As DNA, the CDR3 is TGTGCCAGCAGCCAAGAAGACAGGGAGGGTTCACCCCTCCACTTT. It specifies CASSQEDREGSPLHF.

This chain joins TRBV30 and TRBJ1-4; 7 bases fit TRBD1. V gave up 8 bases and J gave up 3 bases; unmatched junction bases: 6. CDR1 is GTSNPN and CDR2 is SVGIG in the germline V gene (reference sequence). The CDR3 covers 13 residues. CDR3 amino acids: CAKRQGANEKLFF. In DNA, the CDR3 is TGTGCCAAACGACAGGGAGCTAATGAAAAACTGTTTTTT.

For the CDR3, the DNA is TGTGCCAGCAGCCAAACCGGGCCCCGAGCGGGCGAGCAGTACTTC. Protein product: CASSQTGPRAGEQYF. J is TRBJ2-7 and V is TRBV5-4, with D maybe TRBD2 (6 bases). CDR1 and CDR2 from the germline V gene are SGHNT and YYREEE (reference sequence). The CDR3 has 15 amino acids. The V end was cut by 4 bases, the J end by 6 bases, with 20 bases between.

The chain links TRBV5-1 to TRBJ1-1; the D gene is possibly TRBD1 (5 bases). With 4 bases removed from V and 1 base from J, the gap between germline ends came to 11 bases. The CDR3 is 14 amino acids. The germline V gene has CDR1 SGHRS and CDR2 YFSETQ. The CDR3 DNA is TGCGCCAGCAGCGGGGGGACGGGGAACACTGAAGCTTTCTTT. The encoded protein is CASSGGTGNTEAFF.

As DNA, the CDR3 is TGTGCCACCAGCAGAGATAAATTTGATGAAAAACTGTTTTTT. As protein: CATSRDKFDEKLFF. The chain has TRBV15 and TRBJ1-4; unclear D gene. V shed 0 bases and J shed 6 bases, with 8 bases lying between them. The CDR3 has 14 amino acids. Germline loops: CDR1 LNHNV, CDR2 YYDKDF (reference sequence).

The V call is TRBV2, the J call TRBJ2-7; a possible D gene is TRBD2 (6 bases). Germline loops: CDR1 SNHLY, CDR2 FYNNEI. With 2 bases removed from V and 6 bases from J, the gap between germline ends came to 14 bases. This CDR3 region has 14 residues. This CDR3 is CASSELARIGEQYF. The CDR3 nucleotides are TGTGCCAGCAGTGAACTAGCGAGGATAGGCGAGCAGTACTTC.

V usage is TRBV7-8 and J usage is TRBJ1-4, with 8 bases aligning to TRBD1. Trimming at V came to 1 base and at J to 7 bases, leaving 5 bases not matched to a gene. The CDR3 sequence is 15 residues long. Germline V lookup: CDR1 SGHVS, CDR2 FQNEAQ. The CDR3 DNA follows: TGTGCCAGCAGCTTAGGACAGGGGCGAGGTGAAAAACTGTTTTTT. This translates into CASSLGQGRGEKLFF. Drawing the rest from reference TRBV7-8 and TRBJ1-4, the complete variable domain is GAGVSQSPRYKVAKRGQDVALRCDPISGHVSLFWYQQALGQGPEFLTYFQNEAQLDKSGLPSDRFFAERPEGSVSTLKIQRTQQEDSAVYLCASSLGQGRGEKLFFGSGTQLSVL.